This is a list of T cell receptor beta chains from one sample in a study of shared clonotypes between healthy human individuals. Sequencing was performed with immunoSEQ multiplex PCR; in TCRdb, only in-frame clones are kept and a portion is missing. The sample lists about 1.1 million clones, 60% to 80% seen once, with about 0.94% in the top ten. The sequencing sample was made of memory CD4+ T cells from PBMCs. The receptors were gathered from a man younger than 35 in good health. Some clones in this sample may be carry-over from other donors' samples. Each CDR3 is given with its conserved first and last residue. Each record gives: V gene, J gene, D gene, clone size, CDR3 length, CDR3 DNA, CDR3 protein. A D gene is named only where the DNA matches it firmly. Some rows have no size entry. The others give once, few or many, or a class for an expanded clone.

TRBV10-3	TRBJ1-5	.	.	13	TGTGCCATCAGTGAGGGGCCCGGGCAGCCCCAGCATTTT	CAISEGPGQPQHF
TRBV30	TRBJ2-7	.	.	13	TGTGCCTGGGGAGACACCCGAATCATGGGCAAGTACTTC	CAWGDTRIMGKYF
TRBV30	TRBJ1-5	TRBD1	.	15	TGTGCCTGGAGGTCCCGGGACAGGGGCAATCAGCCCCAGCATTTT	CAWRSRDRGNQPQHF
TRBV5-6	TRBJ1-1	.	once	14	TGTGCCAGCAGCAACCTTGGGACAAGCCGTGAAGCTTTCTTT	CASSNLGTSREAFF
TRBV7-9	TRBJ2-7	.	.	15	TGTGCCAGCAGCTTAGTCGGAGGGAGTAGCTACGAGCAGTACTTC	CASSLVGGSSYEQYF
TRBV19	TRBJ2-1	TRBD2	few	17	TGTGCCAGTAGTACGCACACCGGGACTAGCGGGAGAGAGTCGCAGTTCTTC	CASSTHTGTSGRESQFF
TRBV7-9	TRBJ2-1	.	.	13	TGTGCCAGCAGCTTACCGGGGACGCCTGAGCAGTTCTTC	CASSLPGTPEQFF
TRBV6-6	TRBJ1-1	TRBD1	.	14	TGTGCCAGCAGACCAGACAGGGGAATTACTGAAGCTTTCTTT	CASRPDRGITEAFF
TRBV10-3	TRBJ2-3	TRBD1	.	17	TGTGCCATCAGCCTACACGGGACAGGGGGAGGCACAGATACGCAGTATTTT	CAISLHGTGGGTDTQYF
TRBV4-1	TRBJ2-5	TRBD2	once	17	TGCGCCAGCAGCCAAGCACTAGCGGGAGGGCCAGGTGAGACCCAGTACTTC	CASSQALAGGPGETQYF
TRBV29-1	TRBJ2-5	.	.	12	TGCAGCGTTGCATTTATGTTGGAGACCCAGTACTTC	CSVAFMLETQYF
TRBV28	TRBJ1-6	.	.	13	TGTGCCAGCAGTCCCGACATAGCTTCACCCCTCCACTTT	CASSPDIASPLHF
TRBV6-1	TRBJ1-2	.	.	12	TGTGCCAGCAGCGGGACAAGCTATGGCTACACCTTC	CASSGTSYGYTF
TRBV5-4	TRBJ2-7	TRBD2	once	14	TGTGCCAGCAGCCCCTCCGGGGGGGCCTACGAGCAGTACTTC	CASSPSGGAYEQYF
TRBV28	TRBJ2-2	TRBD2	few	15	TGTGCCAGCAGAACCGGGACTAGGGACACCGGGGAGCTGTTTTTT	CASRTGTRDTGELFF
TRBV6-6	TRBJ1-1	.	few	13	TGTGCCAGCAGGATCAGCGTGAACACTGAAGCTTTCTTT	CASRISVNTEAFF
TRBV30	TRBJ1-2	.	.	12	TGTGCCTGGAGTGAGGGGGGCTATGGCTACACCTTC	CAWSEGGYGYTF
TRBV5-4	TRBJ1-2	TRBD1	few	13	TGTGCCAGCAGCTTGGACAGGGGAGGGGGCTACACCTTC	CASSLDRGGGYTF
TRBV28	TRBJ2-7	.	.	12	TGTGCCAGCAGTTTATGGACCTACGAGCAGTACTTC	CASSLWTYEQYF
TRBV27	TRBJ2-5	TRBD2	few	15	TGTGCCAGCAGTTTCAGCGGGAGGTCTCAAGAGACCCAGTACTTC	CASSFSGRSQETQYF
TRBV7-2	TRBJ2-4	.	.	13	TGTGCCAGCAGCTTAGCACGGGAGAGCATTCAGTACTTC	CASSLARESIQYF
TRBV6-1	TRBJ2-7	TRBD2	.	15	TGTGCCAGCTCGTTTGCTAGCGGGAGTCAGTACGAGCAGTACTTC	CASSFASGSQYEQYF
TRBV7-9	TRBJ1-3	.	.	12	TGTGCCACCCCGGGCTCTGGAAACACCATATATTTT	CATPGSGNTIYF
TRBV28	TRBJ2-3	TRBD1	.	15	TGTGCCAGCAGCCGGGGACAGCCAGGCACAGATACGCAGTATTTT	CASSRGQPGTDTQYF
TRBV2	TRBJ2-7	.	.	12	TGTGCCAGCAGTAATGGGCCCTACGAGCAGTACTTC	CASSNGPYEQYF
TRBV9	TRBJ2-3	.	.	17	TGTGCCAGCAGCCGAGGGGGTTTGAGGGACTTCACAGATACGCAGTATTTT	CASSRGGLRDFTDTQYF
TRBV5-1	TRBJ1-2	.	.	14	TGCGCCAGCAGCTCCGGGCCGGCAAACTATGGCTACACCTTC	CASSSGPANYGYTF
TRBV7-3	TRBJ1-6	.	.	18	TGTGCCACCTCAAGGGTTGAAAGCGACCTCTACGATAATTCACCCCTCCACTTT	CATSRVESDLYDNSPLHF
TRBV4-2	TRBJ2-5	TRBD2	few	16	TGTGCCAGCAGCCAAGTTCTTGGCGGGAGAGCGGAGACCCAGTACTTC	CASSQVLGGRAETQYF
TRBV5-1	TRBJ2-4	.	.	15	TGCGCCAGCAGCGATGGGGGACTAGCCAAAAACATTCAGTACTTC	CASSDGGLAKNIQYF
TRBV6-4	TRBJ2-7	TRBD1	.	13	TGTGCCAGATCCGGACAGGGTTGCCACGAGCAGTACTTC	CARSGQGCHEQYF
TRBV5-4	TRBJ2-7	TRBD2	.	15	TGTGCCAGCAGCCCCGGGACTAGCGGACACTACGAGCAGTACTTC	CASSPGTSGHYEQYF
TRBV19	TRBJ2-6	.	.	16	TGTGCCAGTAGTATAGGGTGGAGGGCTGGGGCCAACGTCCTGACTTTC	CASSIGWRAGANVLTF
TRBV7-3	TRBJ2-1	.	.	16	TGTGCCAGCAGCCAAGGTCCCGCGAGCTCCTACAATGAGCAGTTCTTC	CASSQGPASSYNEQFF
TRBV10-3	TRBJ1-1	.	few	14	TGTGCCATCAGTGACAGGGTACGTGACACTGAAGCTTTCTTT	CAISDRVRDTEAFF
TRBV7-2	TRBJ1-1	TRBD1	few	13	TGTGCCAGCAACCTCGCACGACAGGGCAGAGCTTTCTTT	CASNLARQGRAFF
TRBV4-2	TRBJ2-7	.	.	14	TGTGCCAGCAGCCAAGGGACCAGGTCCTACGAGCAGTACTTC	CASSQGTRSYEQYF
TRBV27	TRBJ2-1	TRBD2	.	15	TGTGCCAGCAGTCCTAGCGGGAATGCCTACAATGAGCAGTTCTTC	CASSPSGNAYNEQFF
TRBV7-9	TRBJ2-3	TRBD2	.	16	TGTGCCAGCAGCTCCGGACTAGCGGGTATCACAGATACGCAGTATTTT	CASSSGLAGITDTQYF
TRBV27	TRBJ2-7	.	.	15	TGTGCCAGCAGTCCCCTCTTAGGGGCTACCTACGAGCAGTACTTC	CASSPLLGATYEQYF
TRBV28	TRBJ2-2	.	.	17	TGTGCCAGCAGTTTACGTCGCGGGACTTTTAACACCGGGGAGCTGTTTTTT	CASSLRRGTFNTGELFF
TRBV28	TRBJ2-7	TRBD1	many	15	TGTGCCAGCAGTTTGATGGGACAGGGATCCTACGAGCAGTACTTC	CASSLMGQGSYEQYF
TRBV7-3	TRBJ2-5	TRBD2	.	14	TGTGCCAGCAGCCCGAGCGGGAGGCAAGAGACCCAGTACTTC	CASSPSGRQETQYF
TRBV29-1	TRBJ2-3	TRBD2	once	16	TGCAGCGTGGGGGGGCCCAGCGGGAGTCCCGCAGATACGCAGTATTTT	CSVGGPSGSPADTQYF
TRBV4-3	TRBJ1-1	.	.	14	TGCGCCAGCAGGAACAGGGCGGGGTTTACTGAAGCTTTCTTT	CASRNRAGFTEAFF
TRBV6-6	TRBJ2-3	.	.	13	TGTGCCAGCAGTTTTATGGGCACAGATACGCAGTATTTT	CASSFMGTDTQYF
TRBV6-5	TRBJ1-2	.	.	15	TGTGCCAGCAGTCTTTATCGAGGGTCTAACTATGGCTACACCTTC	CASSLYRGSNYGYTF
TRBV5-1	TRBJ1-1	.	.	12	TGCGCCAGCGGAAGAGGGGTCACTGAAGCTTTCTTT	CASGRGVTEAFF
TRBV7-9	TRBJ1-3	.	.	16	TGTGCCACACCTGGGGACCCGAAGAGCTCTGGAAACACCATATATTTT	CATPGDPKSSGNTIYF
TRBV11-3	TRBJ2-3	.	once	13	TGTGCCAGCAGCTTAATTCTAGGAGATACGCAGTATTTT	CASSLILGDTQYF
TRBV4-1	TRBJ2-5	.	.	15	TGCGCCAGCAGCCAAGGGTCAGGGAGGTTAGAGACCCAGTACTTC	CASSQGSGRLETQYF
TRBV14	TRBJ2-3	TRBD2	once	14	TGTGCCAGCAGCCTCCGGGACTACACAGATACGCAGTATTTT	CASSLRDYTDTQYF